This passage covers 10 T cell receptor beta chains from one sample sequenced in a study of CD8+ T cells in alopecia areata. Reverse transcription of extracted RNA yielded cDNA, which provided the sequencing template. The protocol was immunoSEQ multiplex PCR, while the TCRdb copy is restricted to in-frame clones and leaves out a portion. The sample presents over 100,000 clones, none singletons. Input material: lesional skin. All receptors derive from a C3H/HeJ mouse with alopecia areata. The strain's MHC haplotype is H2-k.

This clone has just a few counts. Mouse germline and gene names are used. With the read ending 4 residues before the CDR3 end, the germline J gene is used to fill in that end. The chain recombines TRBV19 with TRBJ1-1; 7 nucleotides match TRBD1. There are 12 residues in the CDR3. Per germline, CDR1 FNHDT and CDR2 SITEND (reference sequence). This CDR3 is CASSDDRAEVFF. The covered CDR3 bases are TGTGCCAGCAGTGATGACAGGGCA.

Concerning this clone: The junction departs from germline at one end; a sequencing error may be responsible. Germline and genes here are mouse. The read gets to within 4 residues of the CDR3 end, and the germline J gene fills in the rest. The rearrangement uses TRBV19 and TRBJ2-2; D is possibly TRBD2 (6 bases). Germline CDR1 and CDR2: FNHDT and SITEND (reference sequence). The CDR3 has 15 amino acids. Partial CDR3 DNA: TGTGGCAGCAGTAGGACTGTTGCAAACACCGGG. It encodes CGSSRTVANTG. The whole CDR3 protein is CGSSRTVANTGQLYF. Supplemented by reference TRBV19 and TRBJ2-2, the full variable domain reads GGIITQTPKFLIGQEGQKLTLKCQQNFNHDTMYWYRQDSGKGLRLIYYSITENDLQKGDLSEGYDASREKKSSFSLTVTSAQKNEMAVFLCGSSRTVANTGQLYFGEGSKLTVL.

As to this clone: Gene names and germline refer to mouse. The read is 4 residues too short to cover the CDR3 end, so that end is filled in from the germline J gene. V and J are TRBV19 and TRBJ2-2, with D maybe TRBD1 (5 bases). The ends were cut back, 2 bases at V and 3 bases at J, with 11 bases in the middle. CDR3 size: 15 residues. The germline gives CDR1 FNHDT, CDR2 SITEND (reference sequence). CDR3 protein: CASSIFQGDTGQLYF. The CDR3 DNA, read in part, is TGTGCCAGCAGTATTTTCCAGGGAGACACCGGG.

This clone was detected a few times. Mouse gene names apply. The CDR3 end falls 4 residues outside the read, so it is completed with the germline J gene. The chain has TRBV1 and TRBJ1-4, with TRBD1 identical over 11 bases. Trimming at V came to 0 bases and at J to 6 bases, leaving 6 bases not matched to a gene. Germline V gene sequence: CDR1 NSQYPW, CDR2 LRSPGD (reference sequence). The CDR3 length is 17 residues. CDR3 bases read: TGCACCTGCAGTGCAGATCCCGGACAGGGGGCGGACGAA. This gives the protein CTCSADPGQGADE. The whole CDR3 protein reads CTCSADPGQGADERLFF.

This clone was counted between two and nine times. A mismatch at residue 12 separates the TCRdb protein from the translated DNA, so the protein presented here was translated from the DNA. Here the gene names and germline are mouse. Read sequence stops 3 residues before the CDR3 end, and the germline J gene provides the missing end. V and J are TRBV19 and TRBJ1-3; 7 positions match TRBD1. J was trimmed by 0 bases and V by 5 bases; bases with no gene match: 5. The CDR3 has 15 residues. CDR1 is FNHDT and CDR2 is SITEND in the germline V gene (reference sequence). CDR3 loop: CASSLGQNSGNTLYF. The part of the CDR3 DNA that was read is TGTGCCAGCAGCCTGGGACAGAATTCTGGAAATACG.

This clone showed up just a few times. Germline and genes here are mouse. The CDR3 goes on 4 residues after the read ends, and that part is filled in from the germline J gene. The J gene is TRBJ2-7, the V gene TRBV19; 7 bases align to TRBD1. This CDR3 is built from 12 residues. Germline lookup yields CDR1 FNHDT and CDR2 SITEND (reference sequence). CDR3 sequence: CASTTGWDEQYF. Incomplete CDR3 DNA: TGTGCCAGCACGACAGGGTGGGAT.

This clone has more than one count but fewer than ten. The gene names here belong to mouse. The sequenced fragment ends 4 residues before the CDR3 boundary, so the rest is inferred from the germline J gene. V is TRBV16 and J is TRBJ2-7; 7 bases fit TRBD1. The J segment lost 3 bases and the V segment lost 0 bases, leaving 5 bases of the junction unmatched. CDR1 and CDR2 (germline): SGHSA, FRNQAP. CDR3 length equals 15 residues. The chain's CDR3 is CASSLEDREIYEQYF. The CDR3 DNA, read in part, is TGTGCAAGCAGCTTAGAAGACAGGGAGATCTAT. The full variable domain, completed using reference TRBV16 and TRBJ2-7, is NAGVIQTPRHKVTGKGQEATLWCEPISGHSAVFWYRQTIVQGLEFLTYFRNQAPIDDSGMPKERFSAQMPNQSHSTLKIQSTQPQDSAVYLCASSLEDREIYEQYFGPGTRLTVL.

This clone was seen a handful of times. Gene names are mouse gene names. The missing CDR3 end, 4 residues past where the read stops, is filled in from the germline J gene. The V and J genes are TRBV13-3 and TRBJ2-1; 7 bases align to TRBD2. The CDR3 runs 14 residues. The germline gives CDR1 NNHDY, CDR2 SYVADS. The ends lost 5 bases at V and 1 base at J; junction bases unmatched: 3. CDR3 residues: CASSLGENYAEQFF. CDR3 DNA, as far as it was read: TGTGCCAGCAGCCTGGGGGAAAACTATGCT.

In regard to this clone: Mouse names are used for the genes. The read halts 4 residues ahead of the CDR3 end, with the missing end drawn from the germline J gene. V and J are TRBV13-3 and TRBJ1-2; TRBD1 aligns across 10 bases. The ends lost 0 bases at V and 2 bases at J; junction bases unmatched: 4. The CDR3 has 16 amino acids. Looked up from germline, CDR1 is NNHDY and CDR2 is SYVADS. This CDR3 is CASSDAWGQGNSDYTF. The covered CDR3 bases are TGTGCCAGCAGTGATGCATGGGGACAGGGGAACTCC.

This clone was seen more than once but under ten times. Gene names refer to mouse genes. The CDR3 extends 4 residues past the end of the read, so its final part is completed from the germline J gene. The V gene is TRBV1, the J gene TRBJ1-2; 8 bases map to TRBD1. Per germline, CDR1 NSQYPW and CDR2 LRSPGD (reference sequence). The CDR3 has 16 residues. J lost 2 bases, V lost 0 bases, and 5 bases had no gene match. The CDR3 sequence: CTCSAEGGDRNSDYTF. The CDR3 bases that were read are TGCACCTGCAGTGCAGAGGGTGGGGACAGGAACTCC.